Sequencing of this TCR beta chain was carried out in a study of shared clonotypes between healthy human individuals. Study observations and caveats: Researchers found naive subsets generally carried larger estimated richness than memory subsets.

This clone was seen a handful of times. Its target is not known. The table came from immunoSEQ multiplex PCR; TCRdb's copy has only in-frame clones and leaves some out. The sample lists roughly 1,000,000 clones, more than 75% seen once, with 0.52% in the top ten. In germline, CDR1 is MNHGY, CDR2 SVAAGI. V lost 8 bases and J lost 0, with 30 bases in between. The CDR3 has 20 residues. Sequenced: memory CD4+ T cells from PBMCs. Described subset: CD45RA-negative fraction. This sequence joins TRBV6-9 and TRBJ2-3, with D unresolved. The source of this sequence is a young man in good health. Some clones in this sample may be carry-over from other donors' samples. This chain's CDR3 is CASFFSVEDNSPRSTDTQYF. Written as DNA, the CDR3 is TGTGCCAGCTTTTTTTCGGTAGAAGACAATTCTCCCAGGAGCACAGATACGCAGTATTTT.